This TCR beta chain was sequenced for a study of blood T cell repertoires in COVID-19. Whole-study context: Donors in the United States, Italy and Spain gave samples during acute or convalescent COVID-19. Sources were T cells, B-cell-depleted T cells, or PBMCs; the material itself was cDNA or gDNA.

In the original analysis: Estimates of nucleated cell counts were drawn from the amplification of reference gene primers. The table came from immunoSEQ multiplex PCR; TCRdb's copy has only in-frame clones and leaves some out. The DNA gave D and trimming, while V, J and clone size come from that table. The sample includes a few hundred thousand clones, 85% to 90% seen only once; the top ten take 3%. The CDR3 contains 16 residues. Germline V CDR1 and CDR2: SGHRS, YFSETQ. J lost 3 bases, V lost 4 bases, and 13 bases had no gene match. There are a few counts of this clone. Sequenced: peripheral blood. The V call is TRBV5-1, the J call TRBJ2-7; 7 nucleotides agree with TRBD1. This sequence originates from a human donor in a cohort sampled during active COVID-19. CDR3 nucleotides: TGCGCCAGCAGCAGCCGACAGGGCGGCACGATCTACGAGCAGTACTTC. Its protein is CASSSRQGGTIYEQYF.